This T cell receptor (beta chain) was retrieved from a study of shared clonotypes between healthy human individuals. Overall study context: A few men and two women, aged 18 to 49, were donors. Plates per donor: three CD4 naive, three CD4 memory, two CD8 naive, one CD8 memory.

To note about this clone: Its matching antigen is unknown.

Overall study results and limits: Clonotype sharing across a few donors was observed for around 5% of naive CD4 clonotypes.

Measured with immunoSEQ multiplex PCR; TCRdb has only the in-frame clones, and not every one. The sample yields roughly 590,000 clones, around 95% seen once. The naive CD8 subset, CD45RO-negative cells positively selected for CCR7, excluded terminally differentiated effector memory CD45RA+ cells. The specimen sequenced was naive CD8+ T cells sorted from blood. The source is a woman aged 25 to 45 in good health.

CDR3 loop: CASSESAPYNEQFF. CDR3 DNA sequence: TGTGCCAGCAGTGAGAGCGCGCCATACAATGAGCAGTTCTTC. This sequence joins TRBV27 and TRBJ2-1, with D unresolved. V lost 5 bases to trimming and J lost 4 bases, with 12 bases between them. Germline V gene lookup returns CDR1 MNHEY and CDR2 SMNVEV (reference sequence). The length of the CDR3 is 14 residues.